Below, 23 T cell receptor beta chains from the same sample are listed, as sequenced in a study of blood T cells in healthy people across ages. Primers used in a second PCR of about 7 to 12 cycles were a sample-barcoded 5' primer and a J-beta primer mix. TCRdb passed the 5' RACE reads through MiXCR, listing each CDR3 protein once. The sample lists 1.5 million to 2 million distinct CDR3 sequences, less than 50% seen once, with approximately 2.1% in the top ten. The sample was blood. All receptors derive from a woman aged 40-49 years in good health.

The chain employs TRBV4-3 and TRBJ2-1, with 8 bases lining up with TRBD2. The CDR3 has 16 residues. The V segment lost 2 bases and the J segment 4 bases; nucleotides outside the gene matches: 7. CDR1 is LGHNA and CDR2 is YSLEER in the germline V gene. In nucleotides, the CDR3 is TGCGCCAGCAGCCAACCGCGGGGGGCCCAATACAATGAGCAGTTCTTC. Translation: CASSQPRGAQYNEQFF.

CDR3 sequence (DNA): TGCGCCAGCAGAGTGACCGCTAATGAGCAGTACTTC. Translation: CASRVTANEQYF. The rearrangement links TRBV5-1 to TRBJ2-7, with D unclear. V gave up 5 bases and J gave up 7 bases, with 13 bases separating them. The CDR3 sequence is 12 residues long. Germline lookup yields CDR1 SGHRS and CDR2 YFSETQ. Supplemented by reference TRBV5-1 and TRBJ2-7, the full variable domain reads KAGVTQTPRYLIKTRGQQVTLSCSPISGHRSVSWYQQTPGQGLQFLFEYFSETQRNKGNFPGRFSGRQFSNSRSEMNVSTLELGDSALYLCASRVTANEQYFGPGTRLTVT.

The rearrangement joins TRBV7-2 to TRBJ2-7; 8 nucleotides align to TRBD2. V was clipped by 5 bases and J by 2 bases; unmatched bases: 5. Looked up from germline, CDR1 is SGHTA and CDR2 is FQGNSA. The CDR3 length is 14 residues. Here the CDR3 DNA reads TGTGCCAGCAGCCGGGGGGGGGTGGCCTACGAGCAGTACTTC. Translation gives CASSRGGVAYEQYF.

There are many counts of this clonotype. J is TRBJ2-2 and V is TRBV9; D is unclear. There are 13 residues in the CDR3. V lost 0 bases, J lost 4 bases, and 4 bases lay in between. Germline V gene sequence: CDR1 SGDLS, CDR2 YYNGEE. This CDR3 reads CASSVDLTGELFF. CDR3 nucleotides: TGTGCCAGCAGCGTAGATCTCACCGGGGAGCTGTTTTTT. Drawing the rest from reference TRBV9 and TRBJ2-2, the complete variable domain is DSGVTQTPKHLITATGQRVTLRCSPRSGDLSVYWYQQSLDQGLQFLIQYYNGEERAKGNILERFSAQQFPDLHSELNLSSLELGDSALYFCASSVDLTGELFFGEGSRLTVL.

The chain recombines TRBV20-1 with TRBJ1-1; tentative D call: TRBD1 (6 bases). The CDR3 contains 15 residues. V gave up 5 bases and J gave up 1 base, with 17 bases separating them. Germline CDR1 is DFQATT and CDR2 is SNEGSKA (reference sequence). The CDR3 nucleotides read TGCAGTGCTCCGGGACACCTGTCGAGGAACACTGAAGCTTTCTTT. Its protein product is CSAPGHLSRNTEAFF.

The chain recombines TRBV28 with TRBJ1-1; D uncertain. The CDR3 runs to 13 residues. V was cut by 3 bases and J by 1 base, with 6 bases left in between. Per the germline V gene, CDR1 is MDHEN and CDR2 is SYDVKM. In nucleotides, the CDR3 is TGTGCCAGCAGTTTCGGGAAGAACACTGAAGCTTTCTTT. Protein: CASSFGKNTEAFF. Using reference TRBV28 and TRBJ1-1 for the parts outside the CDR3, the full variable domain is DVKVTQSSRYLVKRTGEKVFLECVQDMDHENMFWYRQDPGLGLRLIYFSYDVKMKEKGDIPEGYSVSREKKERFSLILESASTNQTSMYLCASSFGKNTEAFFGQGTRLTVV.

The chain employs TRBV7-3 and TRBJ1-2; TRBD1 matches 8 bases. With V trimmed by 5 bases and J by 5 bases, 10 bases remained unmatched. CDR1 is SGHTA, CDR2 FQGTGA, per germline. The CDR3 extends over 15 amino acids. This CDR3 is CASSPHRGSYYGYTF. CDR3 bases: TGTGCCAGCAGCCCACACAGGGGGTCTTATTATGGCTACACCTTC.

This clonotype has a handful of counts. V usage is TRBV6-5 and J usage is TRBJ2-7, with 10 bases lining up with TRBD1. The CDR3 length is 15 residues. With V trimmed by 2 bases and J by 2 bases, 3 bases remained unmatched. The V gene's germline CDR1 is MNHEY and CDR2 SVGAGI. The CDR3 bases are TGTGCCAGCAGTTACGGACAGGGGGGGACCTACGAGCAGTACTTC. Amino acids: CASSYGQGGTYEQYF.

The J gene is TRBJ2-1, the V gene TRBV7-9; TRBD2 might be the D (5 bases). Germline assignment: CDR1 SEHNR and CDR2 FQNEAQ (reference sequence). Trimming removed 0 bases from V and 14 bases from J, with 11 bases in between. There are 12 residues in the CDR3. DNA of the CDR3: TGTGCCAGCAGCTTAGCAGGGAGCAGTGAGTTCTTC. This sequence encodes CASSLAGSSEFF.

The chain employs TRBV4-1 and TRBJ2-5; no clear D gene. Germline V gene lookup returns CDR1 MGHRA and CDR2 YSYEKL. The CDR3 has 14 amino acids. V lost 4 bases, J lost 3 bases, and 12 bases lay in between. The CDR3 DNA reads TGCGCCAGCAGCCTCGGACCGTACGAAGAGACCCAGTACTTC. It codes for CASSLGPYEETQYF.

The CDR3 spells CASSKGPQGYQPQHF. The CDR3, as DNA: TGTGCCAGCAGCAAGGGGCCCCAGGGATATCAGCCCCAGCATTTT. This sequence joins TRBV7-2 and TRBJ1-5; D possibly corresponds to TRBD1 (5 bases). Germline lookup yields CDR1 SGHTA and CDR2 FQGNSA. The CDR3 runs to 15 residues. The V end lost 5 bases, the J end lost 5 bases, and 16 bases lay between the germline ends.

This clonotype was observed a single time. The chain has TRBV9 and TRBJ2-3, with 7 bases aligning to TRBD2. Germline trimming cut 2 bases from V and 0 bases from J; bases unmatched to any gene: 12. The germline gives CDR1 SGDLS, CDR2 YYNGEE. There are 18 residues in the CDR3. This CDR3 reads CASSVDLAESFSTDTQYF. CDR3 nucleotides: TGTGCCAGCAGCGTCGACCTAGCGGAATCTTTTAGCACAGATACGCAGTATTTT.

This clonotype was observed many times. V gene TRBV5-1 combines with J gene TRBJ2-4; D possibly corresponds to TRBD1 (5 bases). From germline, CDR1 is SGHRS and CDR2 YFSETQ. Trimming shortened V by 3 bases and J by 8 bases, and 18 bases separated the two germline ends. The CDR3 has 15 residues. CDR3 protein: CASSSQGIARDIQYF. The CDR3 region has the DNA TGCGCCAGCAGCTCCCAGGGCATCGCCAGAGACATTCAGTACTTC. Complete variable domain (other parts from reference TRBV5-1 and TRBJ2-4): KAGVTQTPRYLIKTRGQQVTLSCSPISGHRSVSWYQQTPGQGLQFLFEYFSETQRNKGNFPGRFSGRQFSNSRSEMNVSTLELGDSALYLCASSSQGIARDIQYFGAGTRLSVL.

This chain uses TRBV7-9 with TRBJ1-2; D might be TRBD1 (6 bases). The CDR3 runs 16 residues. V shed 2 bases and J shed 5 bases, with 18 bases lying between them. CDR1 SEHNR and CDR2 FQNEAQ come from the germline V gene (reference sequence). The CDR3 spells CASSLPILGAPYGYTF. CDR3 bases: TGTGCCAGCAGCTTACCCATATTGGGGGCCCCGTATGGCTACACCTTC.

The rearrangement uses TRBV5-4 and TRBJ1-2; TRBD1 matches at 7 bases. J gave up 2 bases and V 2 bases, and 6 bases lay outside the gene matches. This CDR3 spans 15 amino acids. Germline CDR1 and CDR2: SGHNT and YYREEE (reference sequence). For the CDR3, the DNA is TGTGCCAGCAGCTTCATGGGACAGCGGAACTATGGCTACACCTTC. It codes for CASSFMGQRNYGYTF.

The gene calls are TRBV5-6 and TRBJ2-5; D is unresolved. There are 14 residues in the CDR3. Deletions cut 1 base from V and 0 bases from J, with 7 bases between. From germline, CDR1 is SGHDT and CDR2 YYEEEE. In DNA, the CDR3 is TGTGCCAGCAGCTTGCCCAGGTACCAAGAGACCCAGTACTTC. It codes for CASSLPRYQETQYF.

The gene calls are TRBV4-1 and TRBJ1-1, with D perhaps TRBD1 (5 bases). Trimming shortened V by 0 bases and J by 11 bases, and 16 bases separated the two germline ends. Germline-derived CDR1 and CDR2 are MGHRA and YSYEKL. This CDR3 is 14 amino acids long. The CDR3: CASSQERGRLSAFF. DNA for the CDR3: TGCGCCAGCAGCCAAGAGAGGGGACGCCTCTCGGCTTTCTTT.

A few counts support this clonotype. V usage is TRBV3-1 and J usage is TRBJ2-4; no reliable D call. Near its end, the DNA agrees better with TRBJ2-5, so the J call may be wrong. Germline CDR1 reads LGHDT; CDR2 reads YNNKEL (reference sequence). The CDR3 spans 15 residues. The CDR3 loop is CASSQSRSYQETQYF. DNA of the CDR3: TGTGCCAGCAGCCAAAGTCGATCGTACCAAGAGACCCAGTACTTC.

This sequence joins TRBV18 and TRBJ2-4; 11 bases map to TRBD2. After removal of 3 bases from V and 3 bases from J, the junction contained 4 bases not matched to a gene. CDR1 is KGHSH and CDR2 is LQKENI in the germline V gene. CDR3 size: 16 residues. The CDR3 coding sequence is TGTGCCAGCTCACCTCTAGGGACTAGCGGCAAAAACATTCAGTACTTC. Its translation: CASSPLGTSGKNIQYF.

A word on this clonotype: The germline gene is not matched at one end of the junction; a read error may be the cause. The V and J genes are TRBV5-1 and TRBJ2-3; tentative D call: TRBD2 (6 bases). CDR3 size: 16 residues. The germline CDR1 and CDR2 sequences are SGHRS and YFSETQ. The CDR3 sequence is CASNLGDSGITDTQYF. CDR3 in DNA: TGCGCCAGCAACTTGGGAGATAGCGGAATCACAGATACGCAGTATTTT.

The chain is built from TRBV7-9 and TRBJ1-5; tentative D call: TRBD1 (5 bases). Germline V gene lookup returns CDR1 SEHNR and CDR2 FQNEAQ (reference sequence). The CDR3 sequence is 13 residues long. V dropped 5 bases and J dropped 11 bases, with 16 bases sitting between them. The CDR3: CASSPDGAGTQHF. For the CDR3, the DNA is TGTGCCAGCAGCCCCGACGGGGCCGGGACCCAGCATTTT.

The count of this clonotype is one. The chain couples TRBV4-3 to TRBJ1-4, with D perhaps TRBD1 (5 bases). V lost 2 bases to trimming and J lost 7 bases, with 14 bases between them. Germline V gene data show CDR1 as LGHNA and CDR2 as YSLEER. The CDR3 sequence is 15 residues long. The CDR3 loop reads CASSQCKGPCEKLFF. The CDR3 bases are TGCGCCAGCAGCCAATGTAAGGGGCCTTGTGAAAAACTGTTTTTT.

This CDR3 reads CASSLLAAEPETQYF. The DNA of the CDR3 is TGCGCCAGCAGCTTGCTGGCCGCCGAACCAGAGACCCAGTACTTC. This chain joins TRBV5-1 and TRBJ2-5, with D unclear. The length of the CDR3 is 15 residues. CDR1 is SGHRS, CDR2 YFSETQ, per germline. V was clipped by 1 base and J by 4 bases, with 14 bases between them.